Below are 12 T cell receptor beta chains sequenced from a single sample in a study of blood T cell repertoires in COVID-19. Data came from immunoSEQ multiplex PCR; TCRdb stores just in-frame clones and leaves some out. The sample comprises over 65,000 clones, roughly three quarters of which are singletons, and 9.2% rests with the top ten. Material: peripheral blood. The receptor set was obtained from a human donor in a cohort sampled during active COVID-19.

This chain uses TRBV24-1 with TRBJ2-3, with TRBD2 as a possible D gene (6 bases). CDR1 and CDR2 (germline): KGHDR, SFDVKD. The CDR3 is 16 amino acids. Deletions cut 5 bases from V and 0 bases from J, with 14 bases between. CDR3 in DNA: TGTGCCACCAGTGGCGGGGACTTTTCTAGCACAGATACGCAGTATTTT. Its translation is CATSGGDFSSTDTQYF.

The chain couples TRBV27 to TRBJ1-4, with 11 positions matching TRBD1. Trimming at V came to 2 bases and at J to 10 bases, leaving 9 bases not matched to a gene. The V gene's germline CDR1 is MNHEY and CDR2 SMNVEV (reference sequence). CDR3 size: 16 residues. CDR3 DNA sequence: TGTGCCAGCAGTTTACCTCCGGGACAGGGGGGGGGAAAACTGTTTTTT. Encoded protein: CASSLPPGQGGGKLFF.

This chain links TRBV27 with TRBJ2-3; the D is unclear. Trimming cost V 6 bases and J 0 bases, with 13 bases left between them. CDR3 length equals 15 residues. The V gene's germline CDR1 is MNHEY and CDR2 SMNVEV (reference sequence). Here the CDR3 DNA reads TGTGCCAGCAGAACCCGGTGGGCTAGCACAGATACGCAGTATTTT. Translation: CASRTRWASTDTQYF.

The V and J genes are TRBV5-1 and TRBJ2-2; tentatively, D is TRBD2 (6 bases). The CDR3 extends over 14 amino acids. V lost 0 bases, J lost 3 bases, and 6 bases lay in between. Germline V gene lookup returns CDR1 SGHRS and CDR2 YFSETQ. The CDR3 loop is CASSLGRDTGELFF. The CDR3 region has the DNA TGCGCCAGCAGCTTGGGGAGGGACACCGGGGAGCTGTTTTTT.

The chain has TRBV28 and TRBJ2-7, with a weak D call TRBD2 (6 bases). The CDR3 sequence is 17 residues long. Looked up from germline, CDR1 is MDHEN and CDR2 is SYDVKM. Trimming cost V 5 bases and J 0 bases, with 20 bases left between them. The CDR3 protein is CASSTTGLATFSYEQYF. The CDR3 DNA sequence: TGTGCCAGCAGTACAACGGGTCTAGCGACGTTCTCCTACGAGCAGTACTTC. The full variable domain, with the rest looked up from reference TRBV28 and TRBJ2-7, is DVKVTQSSRYLVKRTGEKVFLECVQDMDHENMFWYRQDPGLGLRLIYFSYDVKMKEKGDIPEGYSVSREKKERFSLILESASTNQTSMYLCASSTTGLATFSYEQYFGPGTRLTVT.

The J gene is TRBJ2-7, the V gene TRBV28; 12 bases agree with TRBD1. V was clipped by 1 base and J by 0 bases; unmatched bases: 7. Per the germline V gene, CDR1 is MDHEN and CDR2 is SYDVKM. The CDR3 has 18 amino acids. Written as DNA, the CDR3 is TGTGCCAGCAGTTTATATGGGGACAGGGGGCCTGACTCCTACGAGCAGTACTTC. It is translated as CASSLYGDRGPDSYEQYF.

This clone was picked up one time. The V gene is TRBV7-2, the J gene TRBJ1-1; weak D call: TRBD1 (5 bases). This CDR3 is 16 amino acids long. Germline V CDR1 and CDR2: SGHTA, FQGNSA. Trimming pared 4 bases from V and 0 bases from J, leaving 15 bases between. CDR3 nucleotide sequence: TGTGCCAGCAGCTCCGAAGGGGCGCGGATGAACACTGAAGCTTTCTTT. Protein sequence: CASSSEGARMNTEAFF.

The V gene is TRBV4-3, the J gene TRBJ2-1; 8 bases line up with TRBD1. Germline V gives CDR1 LGHNA, CDR2 YSLEER. The J segment lost 4 bases and the V segment lost 0 bases, leaving 8 bases of the junction unmatched. This CDR3 has 17 residues. The CDR3 bases are TGCGCCAGCAGCCAAGATCGGGCAGGGGGCGAGTACAATGAGCAGTTCTTC. Its protein product is CASSQDRAGGEYNEQFF.

The rearrangement joins TRBV20-1 to TRBJ2-1; TRBD2 matches at 7 bases. Germline V gene lookup returns CDR1 DFQATT and CDR2 SNEGSKA (reference sequence). There are 14 residues in the CDR3. V lost 3 bases to trimming and J lost 2 bases; unmatched junction nucleotides: 4. The CDR3 bases are TGCAGTGCTAGTGGGGGGGTAACCTACAATGAGCAGTTCTTC. Translation gives CSASGGVTYNEQFF.

The chain is built from TRBV5-4 and TRBJ2-7; TRBD2 aligns across 10 bases. Unmatched junction bases numbered 9, after V lost 0 bases and J lost 6 bases. Germline V CDR1 and CDR2: SGHNT, YYREEE (reference sequence). This CDR3 is built from 16 residues. CDR3 sequence: CASSLGPSGRFGEQYF. CDR3 DNA: TGTGCCAGCAGCTTGGGTCCTAGCGGGAGATTCGGCGAGCAGTACTTC.

Only one count was recorded for this clone. The V call is TRBV29-1, the J call TRBJ2-5, with a tentative D call TRBD2 (5 bases). Germline V gives CDR1 SQVTM, CDR2 ANQGSEA. Trimming pared 5 bases from V and 3 bases from J, leaving 7 bases between. The CDR3 has 11 amino acids. The CDR3 nucleotides read TGCAGCGTTACCGGGGAAGAGACCCAGTACTTC. Translating it yields CSVTGEETQYF.

This clone was seen a handful of times. This rearrangement joins TRBV29-1 to TRBJ1-3, with a weak D call TRBD1 (5 bases). Trimming stripped 6 bases from V and 3 bases from J, with 9 bases between. CDR1 and CDR2 from the germline V gene are SQVTM and ANQGSEA. The CDR3 sequence is 12 residues long. CDR3 amino acids: CSVRGNGNTIYF. Written as DNA, the CDR3 is TGCAGCGTCCGGGGGAATGGAAACACCATATATTTT.